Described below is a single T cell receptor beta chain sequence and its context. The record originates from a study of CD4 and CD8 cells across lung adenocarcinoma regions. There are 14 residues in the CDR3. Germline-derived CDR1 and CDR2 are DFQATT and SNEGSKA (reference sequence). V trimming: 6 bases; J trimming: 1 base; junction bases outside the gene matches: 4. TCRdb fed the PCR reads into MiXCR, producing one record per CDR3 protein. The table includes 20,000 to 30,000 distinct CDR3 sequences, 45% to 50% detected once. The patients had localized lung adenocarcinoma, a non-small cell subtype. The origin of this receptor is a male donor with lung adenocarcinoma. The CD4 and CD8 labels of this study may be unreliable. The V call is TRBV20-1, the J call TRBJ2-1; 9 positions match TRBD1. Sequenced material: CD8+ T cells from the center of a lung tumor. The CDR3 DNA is TGCAGTGCCTTGGACAGGGGTTCCTACAATGAGCAGTTCTTC. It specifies CSALDRGSYNEQFF.